Below, one T cell receptor (beta chain) is given with its context. Its target is not known. The ends lost 0 bases at V and 5 bases at J; junction bases unmatched: 3. From germline, CDR1 is MNHEY and CDR2 SMNVEV (reference sequence). The CDR3 has 14 amino acids. These data are taken from a study of CD8 T cells in Susac syndrome. Study-wide findings and caveats: By the study's own acknowledgment, its TCR sequencing and HLA analysis included relatively few individuals.

From blood CD8+ and CD4+ T cells, the TCR beta chain was sequenced. RNA totalling roughly 0.45 to 1 ug underwent reverse transcription with random hexamers. TCRdb re-called the immunoSEQ multiplex PCR reads with MiXCR, one entry per CDR3 protein. Altogether some 63,000 distinct CDR3 sequences are present, roughly 94% being singletons, with the ten largest covering 0.56%. The V call is TRBV27, the J call TRBJ2-5, with 7 nucleotides matching TRBD1. This TCR was recovered from a human donor with multiple sclerosis. The source material was CD8+ T cells from PBMCs. The chain's CDR3 is CASSLSGGRETQYF. The CDR3 DNA is TGTGCCAGCAGTTTATCAGGGGGCCGGGAGACCCAGTACTTC.